These 21 T cell receptor beta chains were all obtained from the same sample, sequenced in a study of cytomegalovirus exposure and HLA in healthy donors. The PCR ran on 60 Vbeta and 13 Jbeta primers. Sequenced by immunoSEQ multiplex PCR; TCRdb stores in-frame clones only, minus some. The sample includes under 200,000 clones, 80% to 90% of them seen just once. The sample taken for sequencing was PBMCs. These receptors all come from a woman between 18 and 30 years old in good health and CMV-seronegative.

The V and J genes are TRBV7-2 and TRBJ1-5; 7 nucleotides align to TRBD1. Germline CDR1 and CDR2: SGHTA and FQGNSA. Trimming removed 8 bases from V and 15 bases from J; junction bases left unmatched: 13. This CDR3 contains 12 residues. CDR3 protein: CASGRDSGSAHF. The DNA for the CDR3 is TGTGCCAGCGGCCGGGACAGCGGATCGGCGCATTTT.

This clone was detected only a few times. V usage is TRBV7-3 and J usage is TRBJ2-1, with a possible D match to TRBD2 (5 bases). This CDR3 has 15 residues. Looked up from germline, CDR1 is SGHTA and CDR2 is FQGTGA. V dropped 3 bases and J dropped 0 bases, with 9 bases sitting between them. The CDR3 DNA follows: TGTGCCAGCAGCTTCACTAGTCTCTCCTACAATGAGCAGTTCTTC. It translates to CASSFTSLSYNEQFF. Variable domain in full (rest from reference TRBV7-3 and TRBJ2-1): GAGVSQTPSNKVTEKGKYVELRCDPISGHTALYWYRQSLGQGPEFLIYFQGTGAADDSGLPNDRFFAVRPEGSVSTLKIQRTERGDSAVYLCASSFTSLSYNEQFFGPGTRLTVL.

The chain carries TRBV7-3 and TRBJ2-2; 14 bases align to TRBD2. Germline V CDR1 and CDR2: SGHTA, FQGTGA. The ends lost 1 base at V and 5 bases at J; junction bases unmatched: 6. The CDR3 runs 18 residues. The CDR3 bases are TGTGCCAGCAGCTTAAAGACTAGCGGGGGGGCTTTTACCGGGGAGCTGTTTTTT. Its protein is CASSLKTSGGAFTGELFF.

The chain has TRBV28 and TRBJ2-7, with D unresolved. The germline CDR1 and CDR2 sequences are MDHEN and SYDVKM. Deletions cut 4 bases from V and 0 bases from J, with 7 bases between. The CDR3 has 13 amino acids. The CDR3 coding sequence is TGTGCCAGCAGTTCAATTCCCTCCTACGAGCAGTACTTC. It encodes CASSSIPSYEQYF.

The V call is TRBV19, the J call TRBJ2-3; 7 bases agree with TRBD2. The V segment lost 7 bases and the J segment 4 bases; nucleotides outside the gene matches: 11. Germline CDR1 reads LNHDA; CDR2 reads SQIVND (reference sequence). This CDR3 is 15 amino acids long. As DNA, the CDR3 is TGTGCCAGTATCATGGGGGGAGGGCACGCAGATACGCAGTATTTT. Its protein product is CASIMGGGHADTQYF. The variable domain in full, completed from reference TRBV19 and TRBJ2-3, reads DGGITQSPKYLFRKEGQNVTLSCEQNLNHDAMYWYRQDPGQGLRLIYYSQIVNDFQKGDIAEGYSVSREKKESFPLTVTSAQKNPTAFYLCASIMGGGHADTQYFGPGTRLTVL.

The V and J genes are TRBV27 and TRBJ2-6, with TRBD1 matching over 8 bases. From germline, CDR1 is MNHEY and CDR2 SMNVEV (reference sequence). Trimming took 6 bases from V and 2 from J; bases not matched to a gene: 18. The CDR3 totals 20 residues. The CDR3, as DNA: TGTGCCAGCAGCGTTATCGGGTGGACAGGGTTTGGGCCTGGGGCCAACGTCCTGACTTTC. It codes for CASSVIGWTGFGPGANVLTF.

A remark on this clone: Within the sample, other DNA sequences also encode this same CDR3. The genes are TRBV9 and TRBJ2-5, with 11 bases matching TRBD2. CDR1 and CDR2 from the germline V gene are SGDLS and YYNGEE. The CDR3 runs to 15 residues. V was pared by 4 bases and J by 2 bases, with 4 bases of the junction left unmatched. CDR3 DNA: TGTGCCAGCAGCCTGGGACTAGCGGTACAAGAGACCCAGTACTTC. Translating it yields CASSLGLAVQETQYF.

Only a few counts were recorded for this clone. The chain has TRBV6-1 and TRBJ1-5, with no clear D. V lost 6 bases to trimming and J lost 5 bases, with 11 bases between them. Per germline, CDR1 MNHNS and CDR2 SASEGT. This CDR3 region has 13 residues. CDR3 loop: CASRVQADQPQHF. The DNA for the CDR3 is TGTGCCAGCAGGGTGCAGGCTGATCAGCCCCAGCATTTT.

This clone has a handful of counts. The gene calls are TRBV27 and TRBJ1-3; D ambiguous. CDR1 and CDR2 from the germline V gene are MNHEY and SMNVEV (reference sequence). V lost 2 bases to trimming and J lost 0 bases, with 20 bases between them. The CDR3 covers 19 residues. Here the CDR3 reads CASSLGVERVFRSGNTIYF. The CDR3 nucleotides read TGTGCCAGCAGTTTAGGGGTTGAGAGGGTATTTCGCTCTGGAAACACCATATATTTT.

The chain joins TRBV9 to TRBJ2-1; the match to TRBD2 covers 8 bases. V trimming: 0 bases; J trimming: 8 bases; junction bases outside the gene matches: 13. The CDR3 sequence is 17 residues long. Per the germline V gene, CDR1 is SGDLS and CDR2 is YYNGEE. CDR3 bases: TGTGCCAGCAGCGTAGATGAGAGGAGACTAGCGATCTATGAGCAGTTCTTC. This codes for CASSVDERRLAIYEQFF.

This clone occurred a few times. The chain is built from TRBV27 and TRBJ2-1; 9 bases map to TRBD2. V gave up 3 bases and J gave up 5 bases; unmatched junction bases: 5. This CDR3 has 15 residues. Germline-derived CDR1 and CDR2 are MNHEY and SMNVEV (reference sequence). The CDR3 sequence: CASSLRGLANNEQFF. In DNA, the CDR3 is TGTGCCAGCAGTTTGAGGGGACTAGCTAACAATGAGCAGTTCTTC.

The chain links TRBV9 to TRBJ2-7; possibly TRBD1 for D (6 bases). V was trimmed by 2 bases and J by 4 bases, leaving 16 bases between them. Germline CDR1 and CDR2: SGDLS and YYNGEE. CDR3 length: 15 residues. CDR3 DNA sequence: TGTGCCAGCAGCGTCGGGACAAGGGGATTTTACGAGCAGTACTTC. Encoded protein: CASSVGTRGFYEQYF.

This chain uses TRBV2 with TRBJ2-3; 7 bases are shared with TRBD1. The germline V gene encodes CDR1 SNHLY and CDR2 FYNNEI. V was pared by 4 bases and J by 1 base, with 5 bases of the junction left unmatched. CDR3 size: 15 residues. The CDR3 reads CASSGQGRGTDTQYF. The CDR3, as DNA: TGTGCCAGCAGTGGACAGGGTAGGGGCACAGATACGCAGTATTTT.

J is TRBJ2-1 and V is TRBV5-4; 9 bases are shared with TRBD1. The CDR3 is 16 residues long. The J segment lost 8 bases and the V segment lost 2 bases, leaving 11 bases of the junction unmatched. Looked up from germline, CDR1 is SGHNT and CDR2 is YYREEE (reference sequence). CDR3 sequence (DNA): TGTGCCAGCAGCTTATTGCCGGGACAGGGTGGCGATGAGCAGTTCTTC. It codes for CASSLLPGQGGDEQFF.

V gene TRBV9 combines with J gene TRBJ2-3, with D possibly TRBD1 on 5 matching bases. Trimming shortened V by 0 bases and J by 3 bases, and 11 bases separated the two germline ends. This CDR3 is built from 15 residues. Germline V gene data show CDR1 as SGDLS and CDR2 as YYNGEE. The CDR3 here is CASSVDPSGTDTQYF. Written as DNA, the CDR3 is TGTGCCAGCAGCGTAGACCCCTCAGGGACAGATACGCAGTATTTT.

CDR3 region: CASSLMAGWDTEAFF. In nucleotides, the CDR3 is TGTGCCAGCAGCTTGATGGCAGGGTGGGACACTGAAGCTTTCTTT. The chain is built from TRBV5-6 and TRBJ1-1, with D maybe TRBD1 (5 bases). Looked up from germline, CDR1 is SGHDT and CDR2 is YYEEEE. V shed 1 base and J shed 3 bases, with 13 bases lying between them. This CDR3 contains 15 residues.

This clone was counted only a few times. The chain uses TRBV2 and TRBJ2-3, with 7 bases fitting TRBD1. The CDR3 covers 15 residues. J lost 1 base, V lost 6 bases, and 7 bases had no gene match. CDR1 is SNHLY and CDR2 is FYNNEI in the germline V gene. The DNA of the CDR3 is TGTGCCAGCAGATACAGGGGAGTAGGCACAGATACGCAGTATTTT. The encoded protein is CASRYRGVGTDTQYF.

The V gene is TRBV29-1, the J gene TRBJ2-1; D possibly corresponds to TRBD1 (5 bases). This CDR3 is 14 amino acids long. Germline V gene sequence: CDR1 SQVTM, CDR2 ANQGSEA. With 6 bases removed from V and 5 bases from J, the gap between germline ends came to 17 bases. The CDR3 bases are TGCAGCGTGGACCAGGGAAAGTTGAACAATGAGCAGTTCTTC. Translation: CSVDQGKLNNEQFF.

This clone has only a few counts. This sequence joins TRBV6-5 and TRBJ2-5; no firm D call. The DNA end is a closer match to TRBJ2-7, so the J assignment may be wrong. The CDR3 runs to 11 residues. Per germline, CDR1 MNHEY and CDR2 SVGAGI. The CDR3 bases are TGTGCCAGCAGGGGCCCCTACGAGCAGTACTTC. Its translation: CASRGPYEQYF.

This clone was counted a single time. The chain uses TRBV6-6 and TRBJ1-5; TRBD1 might be the D (6 bases). CDR1 is MNHNY, CDR2 SVGAGI, per germline (reference sequence). The V end was cut by 3 bases, the J end by 0 bases, with 12 bases between. This CDR3 spans 16 amino acids. The CDR3 DNA sequence: TGTGCCAGCAGTTATATTGTGACAGGTAGCAATCAGCCCCAGCATTTT. Amino acids: CASSYIVTGSNQPQHF.

The rearrangement uses TRBV29-1 and TRBJ2-6, with D uncertain. The CDR3 has 13 amino acids. Germline assignment: CDR1 SQVTM and CDR2 ANQGSEA. Trimming took 4 bases from V and 1 from J, leaving 5 bases between them. The CDR3 DNA reads as TGCAGCGTTGCCCGTTCTGGGGCCAACGTCCTGACTTTC. Its protein product is CSVARSGANVLTF.